There are many counts of the clone carrying this TCR beta chain. Its antigen is undetermined. This sample stems from a study of T cell repertoires in cytomegalovirus infection. General study results and limits: Clonotype analysis showed dominance of the ex vivo response by HLA-C-restricted CMV-specific TCR beta clonotypes.

TCRdb reanalysed the reads using MiXCR and keeps one entry per CDR3 protein. The sample comprises roughly 230,000 distinct CDR3 sequences, approximately 22% of which are singletons, and 18% rests with the top ten. The sequenced sample consisted of CD8+ T cells from PBMCs. This clonotype was obtained from a human donor in good health (CMV status not recorded). Some clones in this sample may be carry-over from other donors' samples.

CDR3 sequence reads: CASSQLRRRETQYF. CDR3 DNA: TGTGCCAGCAGTCAGCTAAGGAGGCGAGAGACCCAGTACTTC. The chain links TRBV7-6 to TRBJ2-5; maybe TRBD2 (5 bases). CDR3 length: 14 amino acids. Germline values: CDR1 SGHVS, CDR2 FNYEAQ. V was clipped by 6 bases and J by 4 bases, with 15 bases between them.